The clone carrying this T cell receptor (beta chain) came up a few times. Antigen specificity is unknown. Germline is not matched at one junction end, which may reflect a read error. RNA transcripts provided the template for amplifying TCR beta CDR3 regions. Amplification began with first-round RT-PCR using HTBI primers, then second-round multiplex PCR was performed. In TCRdb, the multiplex PCR reads were re-called with MiXCR into one record per CDR3 protein. The table lists about 740,000 distinct CDR3 sequences, around 40% of them singletons. The V gene's germline CDR1 is SGHVS and CDR2 FQNEAQ. The CDR3 extends over 18 amino acids. This entry is derived from a study of Graves' ophthalmopathy and Graves' hyperthyroidism. Study-level information: Investigators collected peripheral blood at initial diagnosis, before any treatment was given.

Regarding the study as a whole: Blood repertoires reportedly contained most expanded thyroid clonotypes above 0.001 frequency.

Certain patients, namely those with other autoimmune diseases, uncontrolled infections, pregnancy or lactation, were excluded. Diagnoses were established from clinical symptoms, serum thyroxine, TRAb, thyroid ultrasound and orbital computed tomography. The specimen sequenced was peripheral blood. The sequence came from an adult man with Graves' ophthalmopathy. J is TRBJ1-6 and V is TRBV7-8, with a possible D match to TRBD1 (6 bases). The CDR3 nucleotides are TGCGCCAGCAGCCATAACAAAGCCAGGGGAAGTAGAGATTCACCCCTCCACTTT. The encoded protein is CASSHNKARGSRDSPLHF. Full variable domain (rest looked up from reference TRBV7-8 and TRBJ1-6): GAGVSQSPRYKVAKRGQDVALRCDPISGHVSLFWYQQALGQGPEFLTYFQNEAQLDKSGLPSDRFFAERPEGSVSTLKIQRTQQEDSAVYLCASSHNKARGSRDSPLHFGNGTRLTVT.